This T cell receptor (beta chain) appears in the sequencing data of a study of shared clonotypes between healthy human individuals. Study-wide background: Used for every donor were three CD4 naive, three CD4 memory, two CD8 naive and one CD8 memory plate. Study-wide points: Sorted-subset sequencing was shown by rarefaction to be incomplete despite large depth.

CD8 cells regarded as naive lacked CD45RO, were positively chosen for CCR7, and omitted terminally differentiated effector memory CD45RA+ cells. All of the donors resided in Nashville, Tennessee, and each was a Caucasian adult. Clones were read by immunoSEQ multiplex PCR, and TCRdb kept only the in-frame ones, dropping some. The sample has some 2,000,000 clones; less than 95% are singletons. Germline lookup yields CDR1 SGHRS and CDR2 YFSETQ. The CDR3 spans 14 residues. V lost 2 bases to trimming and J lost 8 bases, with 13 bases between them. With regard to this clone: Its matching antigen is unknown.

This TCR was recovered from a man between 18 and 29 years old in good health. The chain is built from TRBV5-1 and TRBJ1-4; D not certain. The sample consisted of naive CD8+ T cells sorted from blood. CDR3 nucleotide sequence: TGCGCCAGCAGCTTCGGATGGGGAGAGGAAAAACTGTTTTTT. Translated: CASSFGWGEEKLFF. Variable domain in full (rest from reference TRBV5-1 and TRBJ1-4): KAGVTQTPRYLIKTRGQQVTLSCSPISGHRSVSWYQQTPGQGLQFLFEYFSETQRNKGNFPGRFSGRQFSNSRSEMNVSTLELGDSALYLCASSFGWGEEKLFFGSGTQLSVL.